Below, 5 T cell receptor beta chains from the same sample are listed, as sequenced in a study of T cell responses to AZD1222 COVID-19 vaccine (dated by TCRdb to the early 2020s). The time point label, as the study defines it: about 28 days (+/-7) after the second vaccine dose. The library was prepared using the immunoSEQ multiplex PCR assay. Sourced from immuneACCESS, this table was stored by TCRdb with only in-frame sequences that have V and J called. A share of the clones is absent; for the studies checked, an unresolved V gene accounts for under half, and the remainder has no known explanation. Recorded for this sample are approximately 75,000 clones; more than 75% of them occurred a single time. The ten largest clones capture about 17% of the sample. The sample was peripheral blood, taken 28 days after the second AZD1222 dose. The origin of the receptors is an adult who received the AZD1222 COVID-19 vaccine.

The chain has TRBV5-1 and TRBJ1-1; 8 bases map to TRBD1. Trimming cost V 5 bases and J 6 bases; bases outside gene matches: 9. The CDR3 covers 14 residues. The germline gives CDR1 SGHRS, CDR2 YFSETQ. Written as DNA, the CDR3 is TGCGCCAGCAGGCAAACAGGGGGACTCCCTGAAGCTTTCTTT. Protein product: CASRQTGGLPEAFF. The complete variable domain, with remaining parts taken from reference TRBV5-1 and TRBJ1-1, reads KAGVTQTPRYLIKTRGQQVTLSCSPISGHRSVSWYQQTPGQGLQFLFEYFSETQRNKGNFPGRFSGRQFSNSRSEMNVSTLELGDSALYLCASRQTGGLPEAFFGQGTRLTVV.

This chain uses TRBV19 with TRBJ1-5, with D uncertain. The CDR3 covers 14 residues. The V gene lost 2 bases and the J gene lost 0 bases, with 5 bases spanning the gap. From germline, CDR1 is LNHDA and CDR2 SQIVND (reference sequence). The CDR3 nucleotides are TGTGCCAGTAGTATAATGCATAGCAATCAGCCCCAGCATTTT. Amino acid sequence: CASSIMHSNQPQHF.

The chain recombines TRBV29-1 with TRBJ2-2; a weak D match, TRBD1 (6 bases). Germline V CDR1 and CDR2: SQVTM, ANQGSEA. This CDR3 spans 12 amino acids. V was shortened by 4 bases and J by 6 bases, with 9 bases between the two germline ends. The CDR3 DNA is TGCAGCGTTGTAGAGGGGGCCGGGGAGCTGTTTTTT. Its translation: CSVVEGAGELFF.

The V and J genes are TRBV4-1 and TRBJ1-1; D is ambiguous. Germline CDR1 is MGHRA and CDR2 is YSYEKL. The CDR3 is made up of 15 amino acids. V was cut by 6 bases and J by 1 base, with 15 bases left in between. CDR3 protein: CASSEAAGKNTEAFF. The CDR3 DNA follows: TGCGCCAGCAGTGAAGCCGCGGGGAAGAACACTGAAGCTTTCTTT.

The gene calls are TRBV6-5 and TRBJ1-2; no clear D. CDR1 and CDR2 (germline): MNHEY, SVGAGI. With 4 bases removed from V and 4 bases from J, the gap between germline ends came to 7 bases. The CDR3 is made up of 12 amino acids. Written as DNA, the CDR3 is TGTGCCAGCAGTTCCGAGGGCTATGGCTACACCTTC. Translated, it gives CASSSEGYGYTF.